This T cell receptor beta chain was profiled in a study of response to subunit inactivated influenza vaccine. TCRdb processed the RT-PCR reads anew with MiXCR; each CDR3 protein has one entry. The data hold around 850,000 distinct CDR3 sequences, with roughly 18% observed a single time. Study-level results: The authors suggested that every seasonal influenza vaccination recruits few new T cells.

In the case of this clonotype: Its matching antigen is unknown.

The sequencing here drew on PBMCs from blood, taken more than 4 days after vaccination. The sequence came from a middle-aged man who received an inactivated influenza vaccine.

The CDR3: CASSLDRASDTQYF. CDR3 bases: TGCGCCAGCAGCCTGGACAGGGCCTCAGATACGCAGTATTTT. The chain links TRBV4-3 to TRBJ2-3; TRBD1 matches at 8 bases. V lost 4 bases and J lost 4; bases outside the gene matches: 4. Germline CDR1 is LGHNA and CDR2 is YSLEER. CDR3 length: 14 amino acids.